Each of the 32 T cell receptor beta chains below was sequenced from the same sample in a study of blood T cell repertoires in COVID-19. Some clones are missing from TCRdb's copy, which holds only in-frame ones; the method was immunoSEQ multiplex PCR. Altogether over 70,000 clones are present, more than 75% being singletons, with the ten largest covering about 6.5%. Sequencing was performed on peripheral blood. All receptors come from a man aged 70-80 years with acute or convalescent COVID-19.

The rearrangement uses TRBV27 and TRBJ1-2, with 9 nucleotides matching TRBD1. The V gene's germline CDR1 is MNHEY and CDR2 SMNVEV (reference sequence). V was pared by 5 bases and J by 8 bases, with 9 bases of the junction left unmatched. The CDR3 spans 14 residues. In nucleotides, the CDR3 is TGTGCCAGCAGTCCGTCCGGGACAGGGACCGGCTACACCTTC. Its translation: CASSPSGTGTGYTF.

This chain uses TRBV7-2 with TRBJ1-5; TRBD1 might be the D (6 bases). Germline CDR1 is SGHTA and CDR2 is FQGNSA. The V end lost 4 bases, the J end lost 2 bases, and 18 bases lay between the germline ends. The CDR3 is 17 residues long. CDR3 in amino acids: CASSSRGGGTGNQPQHF. CDR3 nucleotides: TGTGCCAGCAGCTCGAGGGGGGGTGGTACGGGCAATCAGCCCCAGCATTTT.

V and J are TRBV5-1 and TRBJ2-7; 7 positions agree with TRBD1. The CDR3 consists of 15 residues. The trim removed 0 bases at V and 3 bases at J, leaving 6 bases unmatched. The germline CDR1 and CDR2 sequences are SGHRS and YFSETQ. This CDR3 reads CASSLDGPGGYEQYF. CDR3 DNA: TGCGCCAGCAGCTTGGATGGTCCAGGGGGCTACGAGCAGTACTTC. The variable domain in full, with the rest retrieved from reference TRBV5-1 and TRBJ2-7, is KAGVTQTPRYLIKTRGQQVTLSCSPISGHRSVSWYQQTPGQGLQFLFEYFSETQRNKGNFPGRFSGRQFSNSRSEMNVSTLELGDSALYLCASSLDGPGGYEQYFGPGTRLTVT.

This clone was seen more than once but under ten times. This chain connects TRBV6-5 to TRBJ2-7; 13 positions agree with TRBD2. J was trimmed by 5 bases and V by 6 bases; bases with no gene match: 4. This CDR3 has 14 residues. Per the germline V gene, CDR1 is MNHEY and CDR2 is SVGAGI. CDR3 loop: CASSRGLAGDEQYF. CDR3 bases: TGTGCCAGCAGCCGCGGACTAGCGGGAGACGAGCAGTACTTC.

This clone was seen once. The gene calls are TRBV10-3 and TRBJ1-1; the match to TRBD1 covers 9 bases. The V and J ends lost 6 bases and 1 base, in that order; junction bases with no gene match: 9. Germline V gene lookup returns CDR1 ENHRY and CDR2 SYGVKD. The CDR3 sequence is 16 residues long. CDR3 residues: CAIRYNSDRGNTEAFF. CDR3 coding DNA: TGTGCCATCAGATATAATTCGGACAGGGGGAACACTGAAGCTTTCTTT.

This chain connects TRBV7-9 to TRBJ1-6, with 9 positions matching TRBD1. J lost 10 bases, V lost 1 base, and 8 bases had no gene match. The CDR3 loop spans 16 amino acids. Germline V gene sequence: CDR1 SEHNR, CDR2 FQNEAQ (reference sequence). CDR3 DNA sequence: TGTGCCAGCAGCTTAGGAGGACAGGGGTTAGGATCACCCCTCCACTTT. It yields the protein CASSLGGQGLGSPLHF. The whole variable domain, filled in from reference TRBV7-9 and TRBJ1-6, reads DTGVSQNPRHKITKRGQNVTFRCDPISEHNRLYWYRQTLGQGPEFLTYFQNEAQLEKSRLLSDRFSAERPKGSFSTLEIQRTEQGDSAMYLCASSLGGQGLGSPLHFGNGTRLTVT.

Here the CDR3 DNA reads TGTGCCAGCAGCTCGGAGGGGGCGCGGGCTAACTATGGCTACACCTTC. Its protein is CASSSEGARANYGYTF. V usage is TRBV7-9 and J usage is TRBJ1-2; 7 bases are shared with TRBD1. Germline V gene sequence: CDR1 SEHNR, CDR2 FQNEAQ (reference sequence). The CDR3 length is 16 residues. With 4 bases clipped from V and 0 bases from J, the junction kept 8 bases outside the gene matches.

The chain is built from TRBV24-1 and TRBJ1-5; perhaps TRBD1 as D (5 bases). Germline V lookup: CDR1 KGHDR, CDR2 SFDVKD. There are 16 residues in the CDR3. The germline V and J ends were trimmed by 2 bases and 0 bases, with 10 bases remaining between them. Written as DNA, the CDR3 is TGTGCCACCAGTGATTCGGGCAGGGATAGCAATCAGCCCCAGCATTTT. Translating it yields CATSDSGRDSNQPQHF.

J is TRBJ1-3 and V is TRBV28; possible D gene TRBD1, 5 bases. Germline V gene lookup returns CDR1 MDHEN and CDR2 SYDVKM. The CDR3 totals 19 residues. Trimming stripped 7 bases from V and 4 bases from J, with 29 bases between. The CDR3 region has the DNA TGTGCCAGCACCGGCCTGTTTTACGTACCCAGGGCCAGCGGAAACACCATATATTTT. As protein: CASTGLFYVPRASGNTIYF. The entire variable domain, with the rest obtained from reference TRBV28 and TRBJ1-3, is as follows: DVKVTQSSRYLVKRTGEKVFLECVQDMDHENMFWYRQDPGLGLRLIYFSYDVKMKEKGDIPEGYSVSREKKERFSLILESASTNQTSMYLCASTGLFYVPRASGNTIYFGEGSWLTVV.

The CDR3: CASSWTGVGQPQHF. For the CDR3, the DNA is TGTGCCAGCAGTTGGACAGGGGTCGGTCAGCCCCAGCATTTT. The V call is TRBV6-5, the J call TRBJ1-5; the match to TRBD1 covers 9 bases. The CDR3 length is 14 residues. The germline V gene encodes CDR1 MNHEY and CDR2 SVGAGI. With V trimmed by 4 bases and J by 6 bases, 4 bases remained unmatched.

V and J are TRBV6-5 and TRBJ1-5, with 9 bases fitting TRBD1. In germline, CDR1 is MNHEY, CDR2 SVGAGI. V was pared by 3 bases and J by 7 bases, with 4 bases of the junction left unmatched. The CDR3 contains 14 residues. In nucleotides, the CDR3 is TGTGCCAGCAGTTATAGGACAGGGGAACAGCCCCAGCATTTT. This encodes CASSYRTGEQPQHF.

This clone was observed a handful of times. This chain links TRBV27 with TRBJ2-3; unclear D gene. The germline V and J ends were trimmed by 4 bases and 0 bases, with 5 bases remaining between them. The CDR3 covers 13 residues. Germline CDR1 MNHEY, CDR2 SMNVEV (reference sequence). CDR3 protein: CASSYGSTDTQYF. CDR3 DNA: TGTGCCAGCAGTTACGGTAGCACAGATACGCAGTATTTT.

This chain joins TRBV2 and TRBJ2-4; TRBD2 might be the D (6 bases). The CDR3 spans 15 residues. V lost 2 bases, J lost 7 bases, and 15 bases lay in between. Germline V gives CDR1 SNHLY, CDR2 FYNNEI. The CDR3: CASSETEGRGNIQYF. DNA of the CDR3: TGTGCCAGCAGTGAAACGGAGGGTCGGGGGAACATTCAGTACTTC.

This chain joins TRBV7-9 and TRBJ2-2; 7 bases agree with TRBD1. V shed 5 bases and J 2 bases; nucleotides not matched to a gene: 2. CDR3 length: 14 residues. The germline V gene has CDR1 SEHNR and CDR2 FQNEAQ (reference sequence). This chain's CDR3 is CASSRQGNTGELFF. CDR3 DNA: TGTGCCAGCAGCCGACAGGGAAACACCGGGGAGCTGTTTTTT.

This chain connects TRBV5-1 to TRBJ2-2; D is ambiguous. Trimming pared 1 base from V and 0 bases from J, leaving 7 bases between. This CDR3 has 15 residues. The germline gives CDR1 SGHRS, CDR2 YFSETQ. In DNA form, the CDR3 reads TGCGCCAGCAGCTTGCAGGCCGCGAACACCGGGGAGCTGTTTTTT. Translation gives CASSLQAANTGELFF.

This clone was found a few times. This chain joins TRBV15 and TRBJ2-6, with a weak D call TRBD1 (6 bases). The V end lost 9 bases, the J end lost 7 bases, and 16 bases lay between the germline ends. CDR3 length equals 14 residues. The germline V gene encodes CDR1 LNHNV and CDR2 YYDKDF (reference sequence). The CDR3 reads CATRPVQGANVLTF. The CDR3 DNA follows: TGTGCCACTAGACCAGTACAGGGAGCCAACGTCCTGACTTTC.

The chain combines TRBV5-1 with TRBJ2-3, with 11 positions matching TRBD2. The V segment lost 3 bases and the J segment 2 bases; nucleotides outside the gene matches: 8. CDR3 length: 17 amino acids. CDR1 SGHRS and CDR2 YFSETQ come from the germline V gene. The CDR3, as DNA: TGCGCCAGCAGCTATGGCGTACTAGCGGGGGCCACAGATACGCAGTATTTT. Its translation is CASSYGVLAGATDTQYF.

This chain uses TRBV5-4 with TRBJ2-7; unclear D gene. Germline V CDR1 and CDR2: SGHNT, YYREEE (reference sequence). This CDR3 is built from 12 residues. Trimming left V 0 bases short and J 2 bases short, with 3 bases between. CDR3 region: CASSLGAYEQYF. CDR3 nucleotides: TGTGCCAGCAGCTTGGGAGCCTACGAGCAGTACTTC.

The CDR3 nucleotides are TGTGCCAGCAGCGGTGAGGGTAATCGGTATTTT. Protein product: CASSGEGNRYF. The chain joins TRBV6-6 to TRBJ2-3; a weak D match, TRBD2 (5 bases). CDR3 length: 11 residues. Trimming stripped 6 bases from V and 14 bases from J, with 15 bases between. The germline V gene has CDR1 MNHNY and CDR2 SVGAGI (reference sequence).

The chain couples TRBV29-1 to TRBJ1-1; 10 positions match TRBD1. Germline loops: CDR1 SQVTM, CDR2 ANQGSEA. The J segment lost 5 bases and the V segment lost 5 bases, leaving 5 bases of the junction unmatched. CDR3 length: 13 amino acids. Here the CDR3 DNA reads TGCAGCGTTCAGACAGGGGGCGGGACTGAAGCTTTCTTT. Encoded protein: CSVQTGGGTEAFF. Full variable domain (missing parts from reference TRBV29-1 and TRBJ1-1): SAVISQKPSRDICQRGTSLTIQCQVDSQVTMMFWYRQQPGQSLTLIATANQGSEATYESGFVIDKFPISRPNLTFSTLTVSNMSPEDSSIYLCSVQTGGGTEAFFGQGTRLTVV.

The chain uses TRBV3-1 (or the pseudogene TRBV3-2) and TRBJ2-1, with 11 nucleotides matching TRBD2. The CDR3 has 15 amino acids. V was pared by 4 bases and J by 7 bases, with 6 bases of the junction left unmatched. Germline loops: CDR1 LGHDT, CDR2 YNNKEL (reference sequence). The CDR3: CASSRALAGGNEQFF. DNA of the CDR3: TGTGCCAGCAGCCGCGCCTTAGCGGGGGGGAATGAGCAGTTCTTC.

The J gene is TRBJ2-3, the V gene TRBV28; TRBD2 agrees at 8 bases. In germline, CDR1 is MDHEN, CDR2 SYDVKM. This CDR3 region has 15 residues. Losses at the gene ends were 7 bases for V and 1 base for J; bases not matched to a gene: 7. This CDR3 is CASTPAGEGTDTQYF. The CDR3 coding sequence is TGTGCCAGCACTCCAGCGGGAGAAGGCACAGATACGCAGTATTTT.

The chain uses TRBV2 and TRBJ2-5; 9 bases map to TRBD1. CDR3 length equals 15 residues. From germline, CDR1 is SNHLY and CDR2 FYNNEI. Germline trimming cut 7 bases from V and 4 bases from J; bases unmatched to any gene: 10. Written as DNA, the CDR3 is TGTGCCAGCATCGCCGGGACAGGGCTCGGAGAGACCCAGTACTTC. Protein sequence: CASIAGTGLGETQYF.

V is TRBV7-9 and J is TRBJ1-4, with 9 bases fitting TRBD1. Germline CDR1 reads SEHNR; CDR2 reads FQNEAQ (reference sequence). CDR3 size: 13 residues. Unmatched junction bases numbered 3, after V lost 5 bases and J lost 8 bases. CDR3 DNA sequence: TGTGCCAGCAGCCCTGGGACAGGGGAAAAACTGTTTTTT. This sequence encodes CASSPGTGEKLFF.

The table lists this clone with a few counts. V is TRBV6-1 and J is TRBJ1-3, with a weak D call TRBD1 (5 bases). Germline CDR1 is MNHNS and CDR2 is SASEGT. Trimming took 2 bases from V and 4 from J, leaving 12 bases between them. The CDR3 is 15 amino acids. The CDR3: CASSERWQGGNTIYF. CDR3 DNA sequence: TGTGCCAGCAGTGAACGATGGCAGGGAGGAAACACCATATATTTT.

This clone was detected only once. The V gene is TRBV30, the J gene TRBJ1-5; maybe TRBD1 (6 bases). The V gene's germline CDR1 is GTSNPN and CDR2 SVGIG (reference sequence). The CDR3 covers 14 residues. Trimming took 0 bases from V and 5 from J, leaving 11 bases between them. CDR3 in amino acids: CAWSVSGGDQPQHF. The CDR3 DNA sequence: TGTGCCTGGAGTGTAAGCGGGGGCGATCAGCCCCAGCATTTT.

This clone has more than one count but fewer than ten. This chain links TRBV7-9 with TRBJ1-3; 10 positions match TRBD1. The CDR3 totals 15 residues. Trimming removed 5 bases from V and 3 bases from J; junction bases left unmatched: 4. Germline V gene lookup returns CDR1 SEHNR and CDR2 FQNEAQ (reference sequence). The CDR3 coding sequence is TGTGCCAGCAGCCGGGACAGGGGCTTTGGAAACACCATATATTTT. As protein: CASSRDRGFGNTIYF.

J is TRBJ2-5 and V is TRBV6-1; 11 bases map to TRBD1. Losses at the gene ends were 4 bases for V and 2 bases for J; bases not matched to a gene: 6. Germline loops: CDR1 MNHNS, CDR2 SASEGT. This CDR3 has 16 residues. The CDR3 nucleotides read TGTGCCAGCAGTGCCCAGGGACAGGGGGATCAAGAGACCCAGTACTTC. Its translation: CASSAQGQGDQETQYF.

This clone has a single count. V gene TRBV9 combines with J gene TRBJ2-3; 13 nucleotides agree with TRBD2. This CDR3 is built from 16 residues. With 2 bases clipped from V and 1 base from J, the junction kept 1 base outside the gene matches. From germline, CDR1 is SGDLS and CDR2 YYNGEE. In nucleotides, the CDR3 is TGTGCCAGCAGCGTTACTAGCGGGAGGGGCACAGATACGCAGTATTTT. Translating it yields CASSVTSGRGTDTQYF.

The rearrangement links TRBV6-5 to TRBJ2-1; perhaps TRBD2 as D (5 bases). V shed 6 bases and J shed 4 bases, with 7 bases lying between them. The germline gives CDR1 MNHEY, CDR2 SVGAGI. CDR3 length: 12 residues. CDR3 DNA sequence: TGTGCCAGCAGCCGGGGTTACAATGAGCAGTTCTTC. This gives the protein CASSRGYNEQFF.

The J gene is TRBJ2-5, the V gene TRBV4-1; 12 positions match TRBD2. The CDR3 covers 15 residues. The germline gives CDR1 MGHRA, CDR2 YSYEKL. Germline trimming cut 4 bases from V and 5 bases from J; bases unmatched to any gene: 5. The CDR3 DNA follows: TGCGCCAGCAGCCCTGGACTAGCGGGACTGGAGACCCAGTACTTC. This translates into CASSPGLAGLETQYF.

V and J are TRBV5-1 and TRBJ2-1; D uncertain. The CDR3 sequence is 12 residues long. V was shortened by 4 bases and J by 9 bases, with 11 bases between the two germline ends. The germline CDR1 and CDR2 sequences are SGHRS and YFSETQ. CDR3 nucleotides: TGCGCCAGCAGCGCCACTCGGGTTGAGCAGTTCTTC. Encoded protein: CASSATRVEQFF.